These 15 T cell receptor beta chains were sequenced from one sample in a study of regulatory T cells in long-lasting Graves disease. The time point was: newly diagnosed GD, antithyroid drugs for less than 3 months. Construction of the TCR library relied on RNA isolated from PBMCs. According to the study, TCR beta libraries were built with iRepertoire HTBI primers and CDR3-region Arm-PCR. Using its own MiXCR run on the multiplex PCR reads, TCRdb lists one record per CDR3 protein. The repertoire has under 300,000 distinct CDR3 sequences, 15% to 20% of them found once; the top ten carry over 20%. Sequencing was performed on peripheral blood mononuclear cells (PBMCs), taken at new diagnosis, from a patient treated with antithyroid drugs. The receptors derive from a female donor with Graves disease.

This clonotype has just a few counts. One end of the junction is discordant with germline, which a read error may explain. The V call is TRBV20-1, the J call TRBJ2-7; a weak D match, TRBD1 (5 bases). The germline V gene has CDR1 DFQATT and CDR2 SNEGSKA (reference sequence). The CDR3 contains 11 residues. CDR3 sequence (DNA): TGCAGTGCTAGGACAGCCTACGAGCGGTACTTC. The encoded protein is CSARTAYERYF.

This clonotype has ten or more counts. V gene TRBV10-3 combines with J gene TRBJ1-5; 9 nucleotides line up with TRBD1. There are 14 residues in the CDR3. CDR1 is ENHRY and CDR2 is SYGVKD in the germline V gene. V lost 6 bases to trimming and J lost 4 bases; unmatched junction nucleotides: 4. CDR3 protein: CAIRAGTGNQPQHF. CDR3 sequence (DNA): TGTGCCATCAGGGCAGGGACAGGGAATCAGCCCCAGCATTTT.

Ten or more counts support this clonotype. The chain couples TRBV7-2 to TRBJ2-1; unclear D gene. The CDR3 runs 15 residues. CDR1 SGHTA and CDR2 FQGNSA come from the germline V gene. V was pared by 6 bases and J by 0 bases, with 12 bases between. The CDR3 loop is CASRRTRSSYNEQFF. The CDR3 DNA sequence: TGTGCCAGCAGGCGGACCAGGAGCTCCTACAATGAGCAGTTCTTC.

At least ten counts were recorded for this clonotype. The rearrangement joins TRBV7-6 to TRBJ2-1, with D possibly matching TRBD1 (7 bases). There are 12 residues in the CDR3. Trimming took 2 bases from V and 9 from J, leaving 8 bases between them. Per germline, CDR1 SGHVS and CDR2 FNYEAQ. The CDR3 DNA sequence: TGTGCCAGCAGCTTACAGGGGGGTGAGCAGTTCTTC. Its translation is CASSLQGGEQFF.

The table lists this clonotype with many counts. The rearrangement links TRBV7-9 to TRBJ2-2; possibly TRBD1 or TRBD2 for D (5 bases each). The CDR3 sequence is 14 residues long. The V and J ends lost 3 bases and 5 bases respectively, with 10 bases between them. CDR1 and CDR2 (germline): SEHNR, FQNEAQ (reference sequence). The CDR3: CASSFFWGTGELFF. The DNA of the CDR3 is TGTGCCAGCAGCTTCTTCTGGGGGACCGGGGAGCTGTTTTTT.

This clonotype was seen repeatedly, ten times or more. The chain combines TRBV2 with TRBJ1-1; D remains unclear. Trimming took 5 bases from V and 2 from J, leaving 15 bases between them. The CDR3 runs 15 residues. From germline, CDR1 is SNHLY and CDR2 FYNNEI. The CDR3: CASSFDVGGNTEAFF. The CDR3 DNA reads TGTGCCAGCAGTTTTGACGTAGGTGGAAACACTGAAGCTTTCTTT.

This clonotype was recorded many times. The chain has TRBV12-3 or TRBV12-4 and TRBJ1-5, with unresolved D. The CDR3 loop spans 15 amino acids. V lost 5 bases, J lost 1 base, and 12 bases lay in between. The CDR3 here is CASSEQRASNQPQHF. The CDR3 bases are TGTGCCAGCAGTGAACAACGGGCGAGCAATCAGCCCCAGCATTTT.

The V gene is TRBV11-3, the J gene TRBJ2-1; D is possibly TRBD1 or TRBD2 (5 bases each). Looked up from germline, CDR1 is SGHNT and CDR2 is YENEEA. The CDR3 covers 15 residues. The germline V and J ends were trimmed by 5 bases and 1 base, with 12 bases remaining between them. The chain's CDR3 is CASSHRDQSYNEQFF. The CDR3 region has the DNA TGTGCCAGCAGCCACCGGGACCAATCCTACAATGAGCAGTTCTTC.

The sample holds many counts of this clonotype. In DNA form, the CDR3 reads TGTGCCAGCAGTTTTGGCGGCGCGAACACCGGGGAGCTGTTTTTT. Encoded protein: CASSFGGANTGELFF. The J gene is TRBJ2-2, the V gene TRBV28; D call uncertain. The germline V gene has CDR1 MDHEN and CDR2 SYDVKM. The CDR3 totals 15 residues. Trimming left V 3 bases short and J 0 bases short, with 8 bases between.

CDR3 amino acids: CASSLGQFNEKLFF. The CDR3 nucleotides are TGCGCCAGCAGCTTGGGACAGTTTAATGAAAAACTGTTTTTT. This chain links TRBV5-1 with TRBJ1-4, with D maybe TRBD1 (5 bases). The CDR3 is made up of 14 amino acids. The germline CDR1 and CDR2 sequences are SGHRS and YFSETQ. The V end was cut by 0 bases, the J end by 4 bases, with 7 bases between.

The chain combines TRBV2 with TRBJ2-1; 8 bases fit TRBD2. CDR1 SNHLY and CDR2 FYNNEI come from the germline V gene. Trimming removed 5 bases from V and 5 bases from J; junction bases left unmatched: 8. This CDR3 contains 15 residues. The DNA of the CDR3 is TGTGCCAGCAGTCTAATAGCGGGATGGGACAATGAGCAGTTCTTC. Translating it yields CASSLIAGWDNEQFF.

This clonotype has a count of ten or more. CDR3 in DNA: TGTGCCAGCAGCCGCGGGGTTCTAGCGGGAGGGTCAACCTACGAGCAGTACTTC. Its translation: CASSRGVLAGGSTYEQYF. This rearrangement joins TRBV2 to TRBJ2-7; TRBD2 matches at 12 bases. The CDR3 is 18 residues long. Looked up from germline, CDR1 is SNHLY and CDR2 is FYNNEI. Trimming took 6 bases from V and 2 from J; bases not matched to a gene: 14.

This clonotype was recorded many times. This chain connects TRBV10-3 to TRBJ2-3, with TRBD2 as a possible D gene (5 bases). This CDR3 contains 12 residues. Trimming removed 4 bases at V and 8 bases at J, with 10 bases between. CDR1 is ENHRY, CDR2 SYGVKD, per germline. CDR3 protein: CAISAGEGTQYF. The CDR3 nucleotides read TGTGCCATCAGTGCGGGTGAGGGTACGCAGTATTTT.

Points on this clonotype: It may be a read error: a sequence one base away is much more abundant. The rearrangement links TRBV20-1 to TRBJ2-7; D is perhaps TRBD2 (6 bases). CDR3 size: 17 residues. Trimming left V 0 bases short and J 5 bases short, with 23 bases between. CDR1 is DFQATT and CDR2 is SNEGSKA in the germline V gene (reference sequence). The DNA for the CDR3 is TGCAGTGCTAGAGATGAGTCTAGCAGAGGAGGGAGCCACGAGCAGTACTTC. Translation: CSARDESSRGGSHEQYF.

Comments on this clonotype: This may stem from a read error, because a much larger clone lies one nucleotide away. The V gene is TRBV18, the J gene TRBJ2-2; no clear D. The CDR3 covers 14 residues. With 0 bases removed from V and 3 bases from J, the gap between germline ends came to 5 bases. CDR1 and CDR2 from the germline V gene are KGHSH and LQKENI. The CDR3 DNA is TGTGCCAGCTCACCACCGACTCACACCGGGGAGCTGTTTTTT. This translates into CASSPPTHTGELFF.